These 10 T cell receptor beta chains were sequenced from one sample in a study of T-cell reconstitution after alpha-beta-depleted transplantation in children. For TCRbeta, the library was prepared with unique molecular identifiers. TCRdb itself ran the PCR reads through MiXCR, one entry per CDR3 protein. The table lists 6,500 to 10,000 distinct CDR3 sequences, around 30% of them singletons, with more than 2% in the top ten. This material consisted of peripheral blood, taken 60 days after TCRalphabeta/CD19-depleted stem cell transplant. These receptor sequences come from a boy under two years old who had a stem cell transplant for SCID, so the T cells may come from the graft donor.

The CDR3 loop reads CSARPQGAKKYSYEQYF. CDR3 DNA: TGCAGTGCTAGGCCTCAGGGGGCGAAAAAGTACAGCTACGAGCAGTACTTC. V is TRBV20-1 and J is TRBJ2-7; 8 nucleotides align to TRBD1. Germline trimming cut 3 bases from V and 3 bases from J; bases unmatched to any gene: 16. Germline V gene data show CDR1 as DFQATT and CDR2 as SNEGSKA (reference sequence). This CDR3 comprises 17 residues.

This clonotype was counted only a few times. The V and J genes are TRBV12-3 or TRBV12-4 and TRBJ2-7, with D perhaps TRBD1 or TRBD2 (6 bases each). This CDR3 is built from 16 residues. V was trimmed by 5 bases and J by 3 bases, leaving 20 bases between them. CDR3 coding DNA: TGTGCCAGCAGTGGGGGTCTAGGGGGACTGAACTACGAGCAGTACTTC. Residues: CASSGGLGGLNYEQYF.

V and J are TRBV25-1 and TRBJ2-5, with D perhaps matching TRBD1 (7 bases). CDR1 and CDR2 (germline): MGHDK, SYGVNS. The germline V and J ends were trimmed by 3 bases and 4 bases, with 12 bases remaining between them. This CDR3 region has 14 residues. The CDR3 region has the DNA TGTGCCAGCAGTGAGGCAGGGGGGCGAGAGACCCAGTACTTC. Its protein is CASSEAGGRETQYF.

This chain links TRBV2 with TRBJ2-2, with a possible D match to TRBD1 (6 bases). Deletions cut 7 bases from V and 1 base from J, with 13 bases between. This CDR3 has 15 residues. Germline V gene sequence: CDR1 SNHLY, CDR2 FYNNEI. The CDR3 nucleotides are TGTGCCAGCACCTACTTACAGGGGAACACCGGGGAGCTGTTTTTT. Translating it yields CASTYLQGNTGELFF.

This clonotype showed up many times. The genes are TRBV7-8 and TRBJ1-5, with 7 nucleotides matching TRBD1. The trim removed 5 bases at V and 6 bases at J, leaving 16 bases unmatched. Germline V gene sequence: CDR1 SGHVS, CDR2 FQNEAQ. There are 17 residues in the CDR3. As DNA, the CDR3 is TGTGCCAGCAGCCCCGGACAGGTCCTAAAAGGGGGTCAGCCCCAGCATTTT. It encodes CASSPGQVLKGGQPQHF.

By its share, this clonotype is medium-sized. The CDR3 is CASSPGGGGPKNIQYF. The CDR3 bases are TGTGCCAGCAGCCCCGGCGGGGGGGGCCCCAAAAACATTCAGTACTTC. This chain links TRBV9 with TRBJ2-4; 9 bases map to TRBD2. The CDR3 spans 16 residues. The trim removed 4 bases at V and 2 bases at J, leaving 7 bases unmatched. CDR1 is SGDLS, CDR2 YYNGEE, per germline.

This clonotype was observed a few times. The rearrangement links TRBV20-1 to TRBJ2-3; TRBD2 aligns across 8 bases. Germline assignment: CDR1 DFQATT and CDR2 SNEGSKA (reference sequence). V was clipped by 7 bases and J by 1 base; unmatched bases: 4. CDR3 size: 13 residues. The chain's CDR3 is CSVPGGGTDTQYF. In nucleotides, the CDR3 is TGCAGTGTCCCCGGGGGGGGCACAGATACGCAGTATTTT.

This clonotype was detected ten times or more. The rearrangement uses TRBV5-4 and TRBJ1-3; D is uncertain. The germline V and J ends were trimmed by 1 base and 2 bases, with 4 bases remaining between them. The CDR3 contains 13 residues. Germline-derived CDR1 and CDR2 are SGHNT and YYREEE (reference sequence). CDR3 sequence: CASSLSTGNTIYF. Here the CDR3 DNA reads TGTGCCAGCAGCTTGTCTACTGGAAACACCATATATTTT.

This clonotype counts as medium-sized. CDR3 coding DNA: TGTGCCAGCAGCCCCTGGGGGCAGCATCGCGAGGAGCTGTTTTTT. Residues: CASSPWGQHREELFF. The gene calls are TRBV7-3 and TRBJ2-2; D possibly corresponds to TRBD1 (6 bases). The germline CDR1 and CDR2 sequences are SGHTA and FQGTGA. The CDR3 runs 15 residues. V was pared by 5 bases and J by 10 bases, with 20 bases between.

There are many counts of this clonotype. The chain couples TRBV27 to TRBJ2-7; 8 nucleotides line up with TRBD1. The CDR3 sequence is 14 residues long. Losses at the gene ends were 5 bases for V and 2 bases for J; bases not matched to a gene: 5. CDR1 is MNHEY and CDR2 is SMNVEV in the germline V gene (reference sequence). CDR3 sequence (DNA): TGTGCCAGCAGTGTCAGGGGGCAGACCTACGAGCAGTACTTC. This codes for CASSVRGQTYEQYF.